The present entry profiles one T cell receptor (beta chain) with its context. Its antigen is as yet unknown. The CDR3 length is 18 residues. V was pared by 4 bases and J by 7 bases, with 11 bases of the junction left unmatched. Germline CDR1 reads MNHEY; CDR2 reads SMNVEV (reference sequence). The data are from a study of PD-1 blockade in classical Hodgkin lymphoma. TCRdb's table, derived via immunoSEQ multiplex PCR, lists solely in-frame clones and lacks some. This table holds 90,000 or so clones, 80% to 95% found once. Study-wide results and limits: No one has yet defined what causes the repertoire differences, which may be disease activity or prior therapy.

Every patient was affected by relapse after autologous stem cell transplantation, while exposure to brentuximab vedotin was not uniform. This receptor was taken from a human donor with classical Hodgkin lymphoma. This specimen was peripheral blood mononuclear cells (PBMCs), taken before the second cycle of nivolumab. This chain connects TRBV27 to TRBJ2-1, with 15 bases identical to TRBD2. CDR3 sequence: CASSYRTSGRAVTNEQFF. The CDR3 DNA reads as TGTGCCAGCAGTTATCGGACTAGCGGGAGGGCCGTGACGAATGAGCAGTTCTTC.